The rows below give T cell receptor beta chains drawn from one sample of a study of T cells in Graves' hyperthyroidism and ophthalmopathy. MiXCR, applied by TCRdb to the multiplex PCR reads, yields one record per CDR3 protein. The table shows around 340,000 distinct CDR3 sequences, with roughly 17% occurring only once. The specimen was blood. Every receptor here comes from a man aged 25 to 45 with Graves' hyperthyroidism. Both conserved end residues are part of each CDR3.

12	TRBJ1-1	TRBV29-1	CSARRGEYEAFF
17	TRBJ2-2	TRBV7-8	CASSLVSAADYTGELFF
18	TRBJ2-3	TRBV6-5	CASSYSPVERRLQDTQYF
14	TRBJ1-5	TRBV2	CASRGQGAYQPQHF
13	TRBJ2-7	TRBV18	CASSLRTGDEQYF
13	TRBJ2-1	TRBV11-3	CASGAGSYNEQFF
14	TRBJ2-7	TRBV5-1	CASSRGQRGYEQYF
16	TRBJ1-5	TRBV5-6	CASSLLAGGSNQPQHF
12	TRBJ1-4	TRBV20-1	CSARDEGEKLFF
13	TRBJ1-1	TRBV11-2	CASSPGSGTEAFF
15	TRBJ2-3	TRBV9	CASSVGGGGTDTQYF
13	TRBJ2-3	TRBV12-3/TRBV12-4	CASGDSVIDTQYF
14	TRBJ1-2	TRBV7-2	CASSLEATDYGYTF
14	TRBJ2-2	TRBV12-5	CASGLATIPGELFF
17	TRBJ2-3	TRBV12-3/TRBV12-4	CASSLGRGATAGDTQYF
15	TRBJ2-5	TRBV15	CATSRERTIQETQYF
13	TRBJ2-3	TRBV5-1	CASSLDDADTQYF
14	TRBJ1-1	TRBV2	CASSAGVRDTEAFF
12	TRBJ2-2	TRBV29-1	CSVGHPPGELFF
14	TRBJ1-5	TRBV5-1	CASSFEGLNQPQHF
14	TRBJ2-5	TRBV20-1	CSARAGTEQETQYF
14	TRBJ2-3	TRBV12-3/TRBV12-4	CASSFASGSDTQYF
21	TRBJ1-4	TRBV9	CASSVAALSGSLPATNEELFF
14	TRBJ1-5	TRBV28	CASSLQGANQPQHF